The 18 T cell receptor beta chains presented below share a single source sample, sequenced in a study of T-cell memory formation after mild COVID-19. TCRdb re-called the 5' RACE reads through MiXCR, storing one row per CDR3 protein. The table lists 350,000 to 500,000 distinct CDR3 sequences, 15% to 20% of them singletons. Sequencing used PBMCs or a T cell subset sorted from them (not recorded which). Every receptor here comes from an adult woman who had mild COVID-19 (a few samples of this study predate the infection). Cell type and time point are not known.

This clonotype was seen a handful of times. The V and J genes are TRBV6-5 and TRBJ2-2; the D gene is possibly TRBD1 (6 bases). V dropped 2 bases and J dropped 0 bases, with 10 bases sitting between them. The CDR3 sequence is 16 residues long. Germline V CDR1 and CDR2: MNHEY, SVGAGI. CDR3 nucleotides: TGTGCCAGCAGTTACCAGACAGGAACGAACACCGGGGAGCTGTTTTTT. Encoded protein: CASSYQTGTNTGELFF.

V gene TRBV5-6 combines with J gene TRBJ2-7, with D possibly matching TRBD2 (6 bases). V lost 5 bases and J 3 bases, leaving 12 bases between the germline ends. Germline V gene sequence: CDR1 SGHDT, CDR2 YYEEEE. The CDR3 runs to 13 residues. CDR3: CASRTRENYEQYF. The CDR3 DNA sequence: TGTGCCAGCAGGACCCGGGAGAACTACGAGCAGTACTTC.

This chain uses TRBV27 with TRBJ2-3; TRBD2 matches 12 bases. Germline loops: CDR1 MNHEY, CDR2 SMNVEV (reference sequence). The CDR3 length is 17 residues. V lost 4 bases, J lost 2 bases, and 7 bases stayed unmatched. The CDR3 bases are TGTGCCAGCAGTTCTCGACTAGCGGGGGAATACACAGATACGCAGTATTTT. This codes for CASSSRLAGEYTDTQYF.

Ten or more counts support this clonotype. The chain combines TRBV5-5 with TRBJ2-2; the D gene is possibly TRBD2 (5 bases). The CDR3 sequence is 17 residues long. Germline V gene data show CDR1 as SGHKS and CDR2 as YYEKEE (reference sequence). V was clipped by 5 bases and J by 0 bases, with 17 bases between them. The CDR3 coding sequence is TGTGCCAGCAGTACCCTAAAGGCGGAGGCGAACACCGGGGAGCTGTTTTTT. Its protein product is CASSTLKAEANTGELFF.

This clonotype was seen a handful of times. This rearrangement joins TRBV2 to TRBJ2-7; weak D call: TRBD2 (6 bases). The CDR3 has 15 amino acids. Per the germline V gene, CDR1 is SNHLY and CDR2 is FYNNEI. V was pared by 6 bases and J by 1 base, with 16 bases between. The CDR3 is CASRKGEAMSYEQYF. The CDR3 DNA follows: TGTGCCAGCAGAAAAGGGGAGGCTATGTCCTACGAGCAGTACTTC.

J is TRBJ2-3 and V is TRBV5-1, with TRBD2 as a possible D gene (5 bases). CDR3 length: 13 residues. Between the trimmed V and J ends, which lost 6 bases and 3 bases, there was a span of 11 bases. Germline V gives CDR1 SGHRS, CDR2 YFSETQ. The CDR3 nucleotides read TGCGCCAGCAACCCGGGGTATACAGATACGCAGTATTTT. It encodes CASNPGYTDTQYF. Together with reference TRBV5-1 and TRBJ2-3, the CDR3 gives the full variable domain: KAGVTQTPRYLIKTRGQQVTLSCSPISGHRSVSWYQQTPGQGLQFLFEYFSETQRNKGNFPGRFSGRQFSNSRSEMNVSTLELGDSALYLCASNPGYTDTQYFGPGTRLTVL.

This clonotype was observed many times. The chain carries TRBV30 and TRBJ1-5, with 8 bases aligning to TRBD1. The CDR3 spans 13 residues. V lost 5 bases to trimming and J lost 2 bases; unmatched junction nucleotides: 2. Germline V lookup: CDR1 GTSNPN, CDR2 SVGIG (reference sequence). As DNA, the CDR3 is TGTGCCTGGTCGGGACAGGGCAATCAGCCCCAGCATTTT. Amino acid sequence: CAWSGQGNQPQHF.

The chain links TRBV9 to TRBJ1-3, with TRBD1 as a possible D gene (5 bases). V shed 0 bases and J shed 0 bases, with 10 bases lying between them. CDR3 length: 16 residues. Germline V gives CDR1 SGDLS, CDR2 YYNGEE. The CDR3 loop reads CASSVVGANSGNTIYF. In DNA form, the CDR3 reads TGTGCCAGCAGCGTAGTTGGGGCGAACTCTGGAAACACCATATATTTT.

The CDR3: CATSRERSTGTNYGYTF. The CDR3 DNA follows: TGTGCCACCAGCAGAGAGAGATCGACAGGGACCAACTATGGCTACACCTTC. V is TRBV15 and J is TRBJ1-2, with 7 nucleotides matching TRBD1. V was pared by 0 bases and J by 2 bases, with 9 bases of the junction left unmatched. The CDR3 sequence is 17 residues long. CDR1 is LNHNV, CDR2 YYDKDF, per germline (reference sequence).

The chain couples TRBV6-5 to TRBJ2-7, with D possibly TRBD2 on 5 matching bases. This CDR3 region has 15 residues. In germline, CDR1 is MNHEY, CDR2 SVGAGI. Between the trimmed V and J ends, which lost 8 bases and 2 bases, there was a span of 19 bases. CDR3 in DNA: TGTGCCAGCCGGGGAGCGCGCGCTGGCCCCTACGAGCAGTACTTC. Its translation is CASRGARAGPYEQYF.

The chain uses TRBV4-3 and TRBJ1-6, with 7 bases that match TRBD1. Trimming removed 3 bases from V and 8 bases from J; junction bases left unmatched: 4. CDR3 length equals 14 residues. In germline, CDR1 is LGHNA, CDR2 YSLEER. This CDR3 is CASSQTGFYSPLHF. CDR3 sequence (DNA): TGCGCCAGCAGCCAGACAGGGTTCTATTCACCCCTCCACTTT.

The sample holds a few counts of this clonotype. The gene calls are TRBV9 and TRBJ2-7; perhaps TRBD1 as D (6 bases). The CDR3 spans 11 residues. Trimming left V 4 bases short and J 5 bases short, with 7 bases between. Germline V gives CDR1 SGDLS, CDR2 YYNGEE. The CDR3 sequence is CASSQGHEQYF. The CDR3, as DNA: TGTGCCAGCAGCCAGGGGCACGAGCAGTACTTC.

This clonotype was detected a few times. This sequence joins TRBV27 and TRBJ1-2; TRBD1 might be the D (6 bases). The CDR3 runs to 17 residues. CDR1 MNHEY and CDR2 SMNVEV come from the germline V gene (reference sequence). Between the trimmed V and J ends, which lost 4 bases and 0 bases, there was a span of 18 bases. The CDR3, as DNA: TGTGCCAGCAGTTCACAGCTCAGGGGCGGTACTAACTATGGCTACACCTTC. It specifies CASSSQLRGGTNYGYTF.

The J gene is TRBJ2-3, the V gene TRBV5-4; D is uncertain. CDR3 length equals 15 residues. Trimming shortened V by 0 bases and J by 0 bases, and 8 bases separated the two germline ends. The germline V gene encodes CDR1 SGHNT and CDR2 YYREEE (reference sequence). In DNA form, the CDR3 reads TGTGCCAGCAGCTTGGATCGCGTAAGCACAGATACGCAGTATTTT. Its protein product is CASSLDRVSTDTQYF.

The CDR3 region is CASSMRGSGDYGYTF. As DNA, the CDR3 is TGTGCCAGCAGCATGAGAGGCAGTGGGGACTATGGCTACACCTTC. The V and J genes are TRBV11-2 and TRBJ1-2; D ambiguous. Trimming removed 5 bases at V and 3 bases at J, with 16 bases between. From germline, CDR1 is SGHAT and CDR2 FQNNGV. CDR3 length: 15 residues. Based on the CDR3 plus reference TRBV11-2 and TRBJ1-2, the full variable domain is EAGVAQSPRYKIIEKRQSVAFWCNPISGHATLYWYQQILGQGPKLLIQFQNNGVVDDSQLPKDRFSAERLKGVDSTLKIQPAKLEDSAVYLCASSMRGSGDYGYTFGSGTRLTVV.

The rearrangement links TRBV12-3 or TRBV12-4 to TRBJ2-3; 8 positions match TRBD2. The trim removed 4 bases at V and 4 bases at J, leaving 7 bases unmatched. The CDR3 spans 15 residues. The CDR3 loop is CASSSFGGASDTQYF. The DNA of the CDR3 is TGTGCCAGCAGTTCCTTCGGGGGGGCCTCAGATACGCAGTATTTT.

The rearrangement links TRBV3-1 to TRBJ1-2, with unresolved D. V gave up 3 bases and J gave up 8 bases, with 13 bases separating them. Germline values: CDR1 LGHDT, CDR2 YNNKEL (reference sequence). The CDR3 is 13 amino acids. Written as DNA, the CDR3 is TGTGCCAGCAGCCATGAGGTAGGCAAAGGCTACACCTTC. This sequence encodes CASSHEVGKGYTF.

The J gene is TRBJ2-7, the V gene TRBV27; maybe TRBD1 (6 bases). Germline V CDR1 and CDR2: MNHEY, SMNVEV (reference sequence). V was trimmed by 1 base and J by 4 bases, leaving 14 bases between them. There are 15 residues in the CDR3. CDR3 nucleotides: TGTGCCAGCAGTTTATTCGCAGGGGTAGGTTACGAGCAGTACTTC. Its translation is CASSLFAGVGYEQYF.